Shown below are 21 T cell receptor beta chains from a single sample sequenced in a study of cytomegalovirus exposure and HLA in healthy donors listed by TCRdb under 2017. Libraries came from the immunoSEQ multiplex PCR assay. The multiplex PCR relied on a mix of 60 forward primers for TCR Vbeta segments and 13 reverse primers for TCR Jbeta segments. TCRdb holds this immuneACCESS table with in-frame rearrangements only. Some clones are missing; in checked studies, unresolved V genes explain under half, and the rest has no known cause. This sample is represented by 200,000 to 250,000 clones; 65% to 85% of them were singletons. Approximately 2.9% of the sample rests with the top ten. Material for sequencing was PBMCs. The origin of the receptors is a young man in good health and CMV-seronegative.

The chain employs TRBV7-2 and TRBJ2-7; 9 bases map to TRBD1. The CDR3 totals 14 residues. The germline CDR1 and CDR2 sequences are SGHTA and FQGNSA. V was pared by 0 bases and J by 3 bases, with 0 bases of the junction left unmatched. CDR3 region: CASSLAGQGYEQYF. CDR3 in DNA: TGTGCCAGCAGCTTAGCGGGACAGGGCTACGAGCAGTACTTC. Full variable domain (rest looked up from reference TRBV7-2 and TRBJ2-7): GAGVSQSPSNKVTEKGKDVELRCDPISGHTALYWYRQSLGQGLEFLIYFQGNSAPDKSGLPSDRFSAERTGGSVSTLTIQRTQQEDSAVYLCASSLAGQGYEQYFGPGTRLTVT.

This clone was recorded a few times. Relative to the germline gene, one junction end is altered; a read error may explain this. The V and J genes are TRBV7-9 and TRBJ1-2, with D perhaps matching TRBD1 (5 bases). Germline V gives CDR1 SEHNR, CDR2 FQNEAQ (reference sequence). The CDR3 is 16 amino acids. Written as DNA, the CDR3 is TGTTCCAGCAGCTCGGCTGGTAGGGGCGCGGACTATGGCTACACCTTC. This gives the protein CSSSSAGRGADYGYTF. Drawing the rest from reference TRBV7-9 and TRBJ1-2, the complete variable domain is DTGVSQNPRHKITKRGQNVTFRCDPISEHNRLYWYRQTLGQGPEFLTYFQNEAQLEKSRLLSDRFSAERPKGSFSTLEIQRTEQGDSAMYLCSSSSAGRGADYGYTFGSGTRLTVV.

This chain joins TRBV5-5 and TRBJ1-2; TRBD1 aligns across 7 bases. The CDR3 contains 15 residues. Germline trimming cut 5 bases from V and 6 bases from J; bases unmatched to any gene: 13. CDR1 is SGHKS and CDR2 is YYEKEE in the germline V gene (reference sequence). DNA for the CDR3: TGTGCCAGCAGGGGGGACAGTGTAGGCTGGAATGGCTACACCTTC. Translating gives CASRGDSVGWNGYTF.

The V call is TRBV18, the J call TRBJ2-1, with 11 bases that match TRBD2. Germline-derived CDR1 and CDR2 are KGHSH and LQKENI. This CDR3 is 15 amino acids long. V shed 6 bases, J shed 3 bases, and the junction held 4 bases outside the gene matches. CDR3 in DNA: TGTGCCAGCTCGCCCGGGACTAGCGGCTACAATGAGCAGTTCTTC. It encodes CASSPGTSGYNEQFF.

This chain connects TRBV5-4 to TRBJ2-7; a possible D gene is TRBD2 (6 bases). The V end was cut by 0 bases, the J end by 0 bases, with 10 bases between. The CDR3 sequence is 15 residues long. Germline V gene data show CDR1 as SGHNT and CDR2 as YYREEE (reference sequence). DNA for the CDR3: TGTGCCAGCAGCTTGGGCGGGACTTACTCCTACGAGCAGTACTTC. Amino acids: CASSLGGTYSYEQYF.

The chain carries TRBV27 and TRBJ1-2, with a tentative D call TRBD1 (6 bases). V lost 6 bases to trimming and J lost 5 bases, with 16 bases between them. This CDR3 contains 14 residues. Germline V gene data show CDR1 as MNHEY and CDR2 as SMNVEV (reference sequence). CDR3 region: CASSPGQLGYGYTF. CDR3 bases: TGTGCCAGCAGCCCGGGACAACTGGGGTATGGCTACACCTTC.

Turning to this clone: The sample holds other DNA sequences that translate to the same CDR3. V and J are TRBV18 and TRBJ1-2, with D maybe TRBD1 (6 bases). CDR1 is KGHSH and CDR2 is LQKENI in the germline V gene. V lost 3 bases and J 2 bases, leaving 7 bases between the germline ends. The CDR3 runs to 13 residues. The CDR3, as DNA: TGTGCCAGCTCACCCGACAGGAACTATGGCTACACCTTC. Translating gives CASSPDRNYGYTF.

The chain employs TRBV4-1 and TRBJ1-3; D is unclear. Germline loops: CDR1 MGHRA, CDR2 YSYEKL. The ends were cut back, 6 bases at V and 2 bases at J, with 14 bases in the middle. CDR3 size: 15 residues. The CDR3: CASRLTEEAGNTIYF. CDR3 DNA sequence: TGCGCCAGCAGGCTGACGGAGGAGGCTGGAAACACCATATATTTT.

The V gene is TRBV5-1, the J gene TRBJ2-7, with 9 bases identical to TRBD1. The germline V gene has CDR1 SGHRS and CDR2 YFSETQ. The CDR3 spans 17 residues. With 2 bases clipped from V and 4 bases from J, the junction kept 13 bases outside the gene matches. The CDR3, as DNA: TGCGCCAGCAGCTTCCGACAGGGGGGTCCTGACGATTACGAGCAGTACTTC. This codes for CASSFRQGGPDDYEQYF.

The chain joins TRBV29-1 to TRBJ1-1; possible D gene TRBD1, 5 bases. Trimming removed 0 bases at V and 7 bases at J, with 12 bases between. The CDR3 covers 13 residues. Germline loops: CDR1 SQVTM, CDR2 ANQGSEA. The CDR3 nucleotides are TGCAGCGTTGAAGATCGGGGGAAGATTGAAGCTTTCTTT. This codes for CSVEDRGKIEAFF.

This clone has a handful of counts. The genes are TRBV28 and TRBJ2-1; perhaps TRBD2 as D (6 bases). Trimming cost V 5 bases and J 8 bases, with 22 bases left between them. The V gene's germline CDR1 is MDHEN and CDR2 SYDVKM. The CDR3 totals 16 residues. The CDR3 DNA reads as TGTGCCAGCAGTCAAACACAACGACTAGTTCCTTATGAGCAGTTCTTC. It yields the protein CASSQTQRLVPYEQFF.

This clone was counted only a few times. The chain uses TRBV7-9 and TRBJ2-3; 8 bases match TRBD1. CDR1 is SEHNR, CDR2 FQNEAQ, per germline (reference sequence). The CDR3 has 17 residues. J was trimmed by 3 bases and V by 4 bases; bases with no gene match: 12. The CDR3 loop reads CASSSENRGLVTDTQYF. DNA of the CDR3: TGTGCCAGCAGCTCAGAAAACAGGGGGTTAGTGACAGATACGCAGTATTTT.

This clone was detected once. The chain combines TRBV7-2 with TRBJ1-6; weak D call: TRBD1 (5 bases). CDR1 is SGHTA, CDR2 FQGNSA, per germline. The CDR3 sequence is 15 residues long. With 6 bases removed from V and 9 bases from J, the gap between germline ends came to 18 bases. This CDR3 is CASSSEARARSPLHF. Written as DNA, the CDR3 is TGTGCCAGCAGTTCTGAGGCCAGGGCCCGTTCACCCCTCCACTTT.

The genes are TRBV7-3 and TRBJ2-3; D may be TRBD2 (6 bases). CDR1 and CDR2 from the germline V gene are SGHTA and FQGTGA. This CDR3 is built from 15 residues. V lost 5 bases, J lost 2 bases, and 14 bases lay in between. This CDR3 reads CASSQPGLDTDTQYF. In DNA, the CDR3 is TGTGCCAGCAGCCAACCGGGACTCGACACAGATACGCAGTATTTT.

V gene TRBV7-9 combines with J gene TRBJ2-5, with no clear D. The CDR3 sequence is 13 residues long. The V gene's germline CDR1 is SEHNR and CDR2 FQNEAQ (reference sequence). V gave up 6 bases and J gave up 1 base, with 9 bases separating them. The CDR3 region has the DNA TGTGCCAGCAGTCCGGGTCCCCAAGAGACCCAGTACTTC. It codes for CASSPGPQETQYF.

The J gene is TRBJ1-5, the V gene TRBV2, with D uncertain. The CDR3 has 12 amino acids. V was clipped by 4 bases and J by 9 bases, with 10 bases between them. CDR1 is SNHLY and CDR2 is FYNNEI in the germline V gene. The CDR3 here is CASSAQGGPQHF. The CDR3 region has the DNA TGTGCCAGCAGTGCTCAAGGAGGGCCCCAGCATTTT.

This chain connects TRBV29-1 to TRBJ2-3; tentatively, D is TRBD2 (5 bases). Germline CDR1 and CDR2: SQVTM and ANQGSEA. The CDR3 consists of 16 residues. V was pared by 0 bases and J by 2 bases, with 15 bases between. CDR3 DNA: TGCAGCGTTGAAGATCTTTTCGGAGGCCTCACAGATACGCAGTATTTT. Translating gives CSVEDLFGGLTDTQYF.

This clone was observed a handful of times. The chain recombines TRBV6-5 with TRBJ2-1; weak D call: TRBD1 (6 bases). This CDR3 comprises 13 residues. V gave up 5 bases and J gave up 8 bases, with 13 bases separating them. The germline gives CDR1 MNHEY, CDR2 SVGAGI. CDR3 nucleotides: TGTGCCAGCAGTCCCAAGTACAGGGATGAGCAGTTCTTC. Amino acid sequence: CASSPKYRDEQFF.

The chain links TRBV10-3 to TRBJ2-1, with 9 nucleotides matching TRBD1. The CDR3 length is 15 residues. V was pared by 5 bases and J by 6 bases, with 8 bases of the junction left unmatched. In germline, CDR1 is ENHRY, CDR2 SYGVKD. The CDR3 protein is CAISLSDRGGNEQFF. The CDR3 coding sequence is TGTGCCATCAGTCTATCGGACAGGGGAGGCAATGAGCAGTTCTTC.

The chain links TRBV2 to TRBJ2-1; 7 bases align to TRBD1. The germline V gene encodes CDR1 SNHLY and CDR2 FYNNEI. CDR3 size: 15 residues. Losses at the gene ends were 6 bases for V and 0 bases for J; bases not matched to a gene: 5. The CDR3 region has the DNA TGTGCCAGCAGGGACAGGTCCGGCTCCTACAATGAGCAGTTCTTC. Protein sequence: CASRDRSGSYNEQFF.

This chain links TRBV10-1 with TRBJ2-5; D unresolved. The germline V and J ends were trimmed by 2 bases and 1 base, with 11 bases remaining between them. The germline V gene encodes CDR1 WNHNN and CDR2 SYGVQD (reference sequence). The CDR3 length is 15 residues. Written as DNA, the CDR3 is TGCGCCAGCAGTGAGAGAAGCGCCAGCCAAGAGACCCAGTACTTC. This sequence encodes CASSERSASQETQYF.